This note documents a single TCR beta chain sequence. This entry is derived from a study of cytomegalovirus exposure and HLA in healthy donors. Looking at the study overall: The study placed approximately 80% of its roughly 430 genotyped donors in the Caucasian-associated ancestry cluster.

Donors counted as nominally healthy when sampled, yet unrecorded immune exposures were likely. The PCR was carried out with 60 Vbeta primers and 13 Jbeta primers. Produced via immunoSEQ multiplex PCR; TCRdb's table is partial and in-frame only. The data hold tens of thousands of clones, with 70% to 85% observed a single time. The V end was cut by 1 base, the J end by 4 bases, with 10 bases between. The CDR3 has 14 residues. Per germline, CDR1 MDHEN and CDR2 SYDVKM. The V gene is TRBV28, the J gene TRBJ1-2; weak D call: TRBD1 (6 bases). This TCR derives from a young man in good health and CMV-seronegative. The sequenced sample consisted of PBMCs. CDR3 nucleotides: TGTGCCAGCAGTTTATACGGACAGACCTATGGCTACACCTTC. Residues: CASSLYGQTYGYTF.